This TCR beta chain comes out of a study of molecular identifiers for immune sequencing clone quantification. General study findings and limits: Identical barcode-sharing TCR molecules could lead to underestimated sizes for highly expanded clones. Clones that had above 20 RNA copies took up over 99% of effector molecules but under 1% in naive cells.

V lost 5 bases, J lost 3 bases, and 17 bases lay in between. This CDR3 contains 15 residues. For naive CD8 T cells, sorting used the CD8+CD4-CCR7+CD45RA+ phenotype. Comments on this clonotype: What it binds is not known.

The use of previously described methods and listed TCR primers produced the bulk TCR libraries. Each CDR3 protein is one row after TCRdb ran MiXCR on the PCR reads. The table lists about 510,000 distinct CDR3 sequences, around 23% of them singletons, with roughly 0.79% in the top ten. The chain is built from TRBV12-3 or TRBV12-4 and TRBJ2-7, with D possibly TRBD2 on 5 matching bases. The specimen was naive CD8+ T cells from blood, with Jurkat cell RNA spiked in. Subset in this sample: FACS-sorted CD8+CD4-CCR7+CD45RA+ naive T cells. The receptor was derived from a human donor in good health. Some libraries in this study had Jurkat cell RNA spiked in. The CDR3 nucleotides are TGTGCCAGCAGTCTCTCGGCTAGCAGTCACTACGAGCAGTACTTC. Encoded protein: CASSLSASSHYEQYF.